The T cell receptor (beta chain) under discussion was sequenced for a study of blood T cell repertoires in COVID-19. This clone was counted only a few times. The same CDR3 also results from other DNA sequences found in this sample. Generated by immunoSEQ multiplex PCR, the TCRdb table keeps only in-frame clones and is missing some. The data contain about 120,000 clones, about 85% of them singletons. This CDR3 comprises 15 residues. V gave up 4 bases and J gave up 3 bases; unmatched junction bases: 7. CDR1 is SGHRS, CDR2 YFSETQ, per germline. The chain is built from TRBV5-1 and TRBJ1-3; TRBD1 matches 7 bases. This sequence was found in a woman aged 55-70 years with COVID-19, enrolled during active disease. Sequencing was performed on peripheral blood. CDR3: CASSLGTEGGNTIYF. CDR3 in DNA: TGCGCCAGCAGCCTCGGGACAGAGGGTGGAAACACCATATATTTT.